The 30 T cell receptor beta chains in this list originate from one sample, sequenced in a study of T-cell reconstitution after alpha-beta-depleted transplantation in children (dated by TCRdb to about 2016). In the paper's terms, the treatment or condition label means: allogeneic hematopoietic cell transplantation with graft depleted of TCRalphabeta T cells and CD19 B cells. The method behind the library was PCR. For sequencing, an Illumina HiSeq 2500 was employed. Molecular barcoding was employed in the preparation of TCR libraries, with unique molecular identifiers being used to normalize TCRbeta repertoire quantification. TCRdb trimmed public reads at Q25 via fastp, called clones via MiXCR and kept in-frame beta chains. Identical CDR3 protein sequences are pooled into one entry, listed with their most common genes and DNA. This sample is represented by about 98,000 distinct CDR3 sequences; about 7.5% of them were singletons. Roughly 15% of the sample goes to the ten largest clones.

Specimen: PBMCs, collected before TCRalphabeta/CD19-depleted stem cell transplant. These receptor sequences come from a boy aged 2 to 10 with acute lymphoblastic leukemia, due to receive a stem cell transplant.

The rearrangement joins TRBV15 to TRBJ2-5, with D hard to call. The CDR3 covers 16 residues. The ends were cut back, 3 bases at V and 2 bases at J, with 16 bases in the middle. The germline V gene has CDR1 LNHNV and CDR2 YYDKDF (reference sequence). The CDR3 here is CATSSPAPGRQETQYF. As DNA, the CDR3 is TGTGCCACCAGCAGTCCGGCGCCGGGCCGGCAAGAGACCCAGTACTTC.

The rearrangement links TRBV5-1 to TRBJ1-5; D remains ambiguous. This CDR3 is built from 14 residues. Germline CDR1 is SGHRS and CDR2 is YFSETQ. The V and J ends lost 0 bases and 9 bases respectively, with 13 bases between them. CDR3 in amino acids: CASSLARHSRPQHF. In nucleotides, the CDR3 is TGCGCCAGCAGCTTGGCGAGACATAGCCGGCCCCAGCATTTT.

This clonotype was seen repeatedly, ten times or more. The V and J genes are TRBV28 and TRBJ1-3, with a possible D match to TRBD1 (5 bases). CDR3 size: 16 residues. Trimming stripped 2 bases from V and 4 bases from J, with 15 bases between. Germline assignment: CDR1 MDHEN and CDR2 SYDVKM. The CDR3, as DNA: TGTGCCAGCAGTTTAGCAGGCGCAGGGCCAGGAAACACCATATATTTT. Residues: CASSLAGAGPGNTIYF.

This chain links TRBV6-4 with TRBJ2-1; 10 bases fit TRBD2. The CDR3 has 14 amino acids. With V trimmed by 3 bases and J by 9 bases, 5 bases remained unmatched. Germline CDR1 is MRHNA and CDR2 is SNTAGT. The CDR3 sequence: CASSEAGGSGEQFF. The CDR3 DNA is TGTGCCAGCAGTGAAGCGGGGGGGAGTGGTGAGCAGTTCTTC.

This clonotype has at least ten counts. V usage is TRBV5-1 and J usage is TRBJ2-7; 9 bases match TRBD1. Trimming at V came to 4 bases and at J to 0 bases, leaving 5 bases not matched to a gene. Germline CDR1 and CDR2: SGHRS and YFSETQ. CDR3 size: 15 residues. CDR3 region: CASSPDRGNSYEQYF. Here the CDR3 DNA reads TGCGCCAGCAGCCCGGACAGGGGAAACTCCTACGAGCAGTACTTC.

The sample holds a few counts of this clonotype. The rearrangement joins TRBV6-5 to TRBJ2-7; D gene unclear. In germline, CDR1 is MNHEY, CDR2 SVGAGI. The CDR3 totals 14 residues. Trimming removed 4 bases from V and 1 base from J, with 11 bases in between. This CDR3 reads CASSSRHTSYEQYF. As DNA, the CDR3 is TGTGCCAGCAGTTCGAGGCACACGTCCTACGAGCAGTACTTC.

This clonotype was detected many times. The chain carries TRBV7-9 and TRBJ2-1; 7 nucleotides agree with TRBD2. V gave up 7 bases and J gave up 5 bases; unmatched junction bases: 8. CDR3 length: 14 residues. The germline gives CDR1 SEHNR, CDR2 FQNEAQ (reference sequence). The CDR3 is CASKTAGNHNEQFF. CDR3 nucleotides: TGTGCCAGCAAAACAGCGGGGAACCACAATGAGCAGTTCTTC.

The rearrangement links TRBV5-1 to TRBJ2-7, with D tentatively TRBD2 (5 bases). The V and J ends lost 4 bases and 0 bases respectively, with 8 bases between them. The CDR3 loop spans 13 amino acids. CDR1 and CDR2 (germline): SGHRS, YFSETQ. Here the CDR3 DNA reads TGCGCCAGCAGCGAGGGCAGCTCCTACGAGCAGTACTTC. Translated: CASSEGSSYEQYF.

This sequence joins TRBV11-1 and TRBJ2-3, with D hard to call. V lost 2 bases, J lost 6 bases, and 24 bases lay in between. The CDR3 loop spans 18 amino acids. Germline V gene sequence: CDR1 SGHAT, CDR2 FQDESV (reference sequence). The CDR3 here is CASSLRPTRLVGRDTQYF. In DNA form, the CDR3 reads TGTGCCAGCAGCTTACGGCCGACGCGGCTAGTCGGTCGGGATACGCAGTATTTT. The complete variable domain, with remaining parts taken from reference TRBV11-1 and TRBJ2-3, reads EAEVAQSPRYKITEKSQAVAFWCDPISGHATLYWYRQILGQGPELLVQFQDESVVDDSQLPKDRFSAERLKGVDSTLKIQPAELGDSAMYLCASSLRPTRLVGRDTQYFGPGTRLTVL.

This clonotype was seen a few times. The V and J genes are TRBV4-2 and TRBJ2-5; TRBD2 matches at 11 bases. Unmatched junction bases numbered 7, after V lost 0 bases and J lost 7 bases. From germline, CDR1 is LGHNA and CDR2 YNFKEQ. The CDR3 runs 16 residues. CDR3 sequence (DNA): TGTGCCAGCAGCCAAGACAGCACTAGCGGGGGACTGACCCAGTACTTC. This codes for CASSQDSTSGGLTQYF.

This clonotype was counted a few times. This chain joins TRBV2 and TRBJ1-6, with D unresolved. The CDR3 consists of 13 residues. Trimming pared 2 bases from V and 13 bases from J, leaving 12 bases between. Germline-derived CDR1 and CDR2 are SNHLY and FYNNEI. This chain's CDR3 is CASSEMESQPLHF. CDR3 nucleotide sequence: TGTGCCAGCAGTGAAATGGAATCTCAGCCCCTCCACTTT.

The gene calls are TRBV6-5 and TRBJ1-5; 8 bases agree with TRBD1. CDR1 is MNHEY, CDR2 SVGAGI, per germline. The V and J ends lost 4 bases and 4 bases, in that order; junction bases with no gene match: 9. The CDR3 extends over 16 amino acids. CDR3 residues: CASSLDRGATNQPQHF. As DNA, the CDR3 is TGTGCCAGCAGTTTAGACAGGGGAGCCACGAATCAGCCCCAGCATTTT.

This clonotype was counted ten times or more. The chain uses TRBV12-3 or TRBV12-4 and TRBJ2-3; D may be TRBD1 or TRBD2 (5 bases each). Trimming shortened V by 8 bases and J by 2 bases, and 11 bases separated the two germline ends. This CDR3 comprises 13 residues. In nucleotides, the CDR3 is TGTGCCAGCTCCTGGGGGAACACAGATACGCAGTATTTT. It yields the protein CASSWGNTDTQYF.

This clonotype has more than one count but fewer than ten. This chain uses TRBV18 with TRBJ2-5; 10 bases are shared with TRBD2. CDR1 and CDR2 from the germline V gene are KGHSH and LQKENI. This CDR3 has 16 residues. The V segment lost 5 bases and the J segment 5 bases; nucleotides outside the gene matches: 11. CDR3 in DNA: TGTGCCAGCTCAATCTCTAGCGGGGGCCTACACGAGACCCAGTACTTC. Protein: CASSISSGGLHETQYF.

This clonotype was counted between two and nine times. The J gene is TRBJ2-2, the V gene TRBV5-4; D is uncertain. V lost 5 bases, J lost 4 bases, and 12 bases lay in between. The CDR3 is 14 residues long. Germline V CDR1 and CDR2: SGHNT, YYREEE (reference sequence). CDR3 DNA: TGTGCCAGCAGATCCGGTCACTCCACCGGGGAGCTGTTTTTT. This codes for CASRSGHSTGELFF.

This clonotype has at least ten counts. The gene calls are TRBV28 and TRBJ2-7, with 10 bases aligning to TRBD2. Germline lookup yields CDR1 MDHEN and CDR2 SYDVKM. The CDR3 has 15 amino acids. V was clipped by 6 bases and J by 4 bases; unmatched bases: 9. This chain's CDR3 is CASRSTGLASYEQYF. The CDR3 DNA reads TGTGCCAGCAGGTCAACGGGACTAGCGAGTTACGAGCAGTACTTC.

J is TRBJ1-2 and V is TRBV6-2 or TRBV6-3; D call uncertain. Germline CDR1 and CDR2: MNHEY and SVGEGT. V was pared by 7 bases and J by 4 bases, with 19 bases between. This CDR3 is built from 15 residues. For the CDR3, the DNA is TGTGCCAGCACCGAGAAGGGCGCGAAGGGCTATGGCTACACCTTC. Protein: CASTEKGAKGYGYTF.

Only a few counts were recorded for this clonotype. The chain links TRBV20-1 to TRBJ1-2; no reliable D call. Per the germline V gene, CDR1 is DFQATT and CDR2 is SNEGSKA (reference sequence). Deletions cut 0 bases from V and 8 bases from J, with 13 bases between. This CDR3 spans 13 amino acids. CDR3 DNA: TGCAGTGCTAGAGAACCACATCGCGCGGGCTACACCTTC. It codes for CSAREPHRAGYTF.

There are many counts of this clonotype. This chain links TRBV5-1 with TRBJ2-1; 12 bases match TRBD2. In germline, CDR1 is SGHRS, CDR2 YFSETQ. The V segment lost 0 bases and the J segment 7 bases; nucleotides outside the gene matches: 8. This CDR3 has 17 residues. The CDR3 reads CASSLEFRLAGGNEQFF. The CDR3 nucleotides are TGCGCCAGCAGCTTGGAATTTCGCCTAGCGGGGGGGAATGAGCAGTTCTTC.

This clonotype was picked up a small number of times. V gene TRBV7-2 combines with J gene TRBJ2-7; D could derive from TRBD1 or TRBD2 (5 bases each). Germline CDR1 and CDR2: SGHTA and FQGNSA. The CDR3 has 14 amino acids. Trimming shortened V by 0 bases and J by 12 bases, and 18 bases separated the two germline ends. Here the CDR3 reads CASSLAGPGPGTYF. DNA for the CDR3: TGTGCCAGCAGCTTAGCCGGACCGGGCCCGGGGACGTACTTC.

The table lists this clonotype with many counts. V is TRBV5-1 and J is TRBJ1-4, with D hard to call. The CDR3 consists of 13 residues. The V end was cut by 4 bases, the J end by 8 bases, with 12 bases between. Germline V gives CDR1 SGHRS, CDR2 YFSETQ. CDR3 coding DNA: TGCGCCAGCAGCCGTTCGTCGGGGGAAAAACTGTTTTTT. Its translation is CASSRSSGEKLFF.

This clonotype was counted a few times. CDR3 residues: CASSPGRDKNSPLHF. CDR3 nucleotides: TGTGCCAGCTCTCCAGGCCGGGACAAAAATTCACCCCTCCACTTT. The chain couples TRBV18 to TRBJ1-6; TRBD1 might be the D (6 bases). The CDR3 contains 15 residues. CDR1 is KGHSH, CDR2 LQKENI, per germline. V was pared by 6 bases and J by 7 bases, with 16 bases between.

This clonotype was counted a few times. Written as DNA, the CDR3 is TGTGCCAGCAGTTACTCTCGCAGTCAGTACTACGAGCAGTACTTC. Protein: CASSYSRSQYYEQYF. The chain recombines TRBV6-5 with TRBJ2-7, with D unresolved. Germline V lookup: CDR1 MNHEY, CDR2 SVGAGI. CDR3 length equals 15 residues. V was shortened by 0 bases and J by 3 bases, with 12 bases between the two germline ends.

This clonotype was seen ten or more times. The chain has TRBV27 and TRBJ1-2; TRBD1 matches 9 bases. V shed 5 bases, J shed 3 bases, and the junction held 4 bases outside the gene matches. Germline lookup yields CDR1 MNHEY and CDR2 SMNVEV (reference sequence). There are 14 residues in the CDR3. The CDR3 bases are TGTGCCAGCAGTGTACAGGGGGCGGACTATGGCTACACCTTC. Translating gives CASSVQGADYGYTF.

In DNA form, the CDR3 reads TGCAGTGCTACGTCCGGGGGGGGACAAGAGACCCAGTACTTC. Its translation: CSATSGGGQETQYF. The rearrangement links TRBV20-1 to TRBJ2-5, with TRBD2 matching over 8 bases. CDR1 DFQATT and CDR2 SNEGSKA come from the germline V gene (reference sequence). J lost 2 bases, V lost 4 bases, and 6 bases had no gene match. The CDR3 is 14 residues long.

The chain has TRBV5-1 and TRBJ2-4; D tentatively reads TRBD1 or TRBD2 (5 bases each). This CDR3 is built from 16 residues. The ends were cut back, 4 bases at V and 1 base at J, with 15 bases in the middle. Germline CDR1 is SGHRS and CDR2 is YFSETQ. The CDR3 loop reads CASSVGPGGAKNIQYF. In DNA form, the CDR3 reads TGCGCCAGCAGCGTGGGACCCGGCGGGGCCAAAAACATTCAGTACTTC.

This clonotype was recorded many times. V usage is TRBV10-3 and J usage is TRBJ1-3; possibly TRBD1 for D (6 bases). Trimming removed 4 bases at V and 3 bases at J, with 10 bases between. The V gene's germline CDR1 is ENHRY and CDR2 SYGVKD. CDR3 length: 14 amino acids. The CDR3 reads CAISGTGNGNTIYF. The CDR3 nucleotides read TGTGCCATCAGTGGAACAGGGAATGGAAACACCATATATTTT.

This clonotype was counted at least ten times. This chain connects TRBV5-1 to TRBJ1-2; D is unclear. The germline V gene has CDR1 SGHRS and CDR2 YFSETQ. Trimming removed 0 bases at V and 6 bases at J, with 9 bases between. This CDR3 spans 13 amino acids. This CDR3 reads CASSLDSYDGYTF. The CDR3, as DNA: TGCGCCAGCAGCTTGGACAGTTACGATGGCTACACCTTC.

This clonotype was counted a few times. The V and J genes are TRBV9 and TRBJ2-7, with 8 bases fitting TRBD1. The length of the CDR3 is 17 residues. The J segment lost 0 bases and the V segment lost 4 bases, leaving 12 bases of the junction unmatched. In germline, CDR1 is SGDLS, CDR2 YYNGEE. This CDR3 reads CASSPQGAQGRSYEQYF. The CDR3 DNA follows: TGTGCCAGCAGCCCCCAGGGGGCGCAGGGCCGCTCCTACGAGCAGTACTTC. Looking up the rest from reference TRBV9 and TRBJ2-7 gives the full variable domain: DSGVTQTPKHLITATGQRVTLRCSPRSGDLSVYWYQQSLDQGLQFLIQYYNGEERAKGNILERFSAQQFPDLHSELNLSSLELGDSALYFCASSPQGAQGRSYEQYFGPGTRLTVT.

V is TRBV6-1 and J is TRBJ2-5; TRBD2 aligns across 11 bases. Trimming took 6 bases from V and 5 from J; bases not matched to a gene: 14. Germline-derived CDR1 and CDR2 are MNHNS and SASEGT. CDR3 size: 17 residues. CDR3 nucleotides: TGTGCCAGCAGCCATGAAATAGCGGGGGGGCCGTGGGAGACCCAGTACTTC. Residues: CASSHEIAGGPWETQYF.